Here is one TCR beta chain with its context. The V end lost 8 bases, the J end lost 5 bases, and 22 bases lay between the germline ends. Germline CDR1 is LNHDA and CDR2 is SQIVND (reference sequence). This CDR3 is built from 16 residues. The data are from a study of OX40 agonist ivuxolimab in advanced cancers. Overall study context: Allowance was made for prior anti-PD-1, anti-PD-L1 or anti-CTLA-4 therapy, and approximately 40% had some.

TCRdb keeps only in-frame clones here, not all; method: immunoSEQ multiplex PCR. Of around 62,000 clones listed, approximately 86% are singletons. This sequence was found in an adult with an advanced solid tumor such as melanoma, head and neck, liver or kidney cancer. This sequence joins TRBV19 and TRBJ2-1; TRBD1 might be the D (5 bases). The source was CD4+ or CD8+ T cells sorted from blood, collected in a trial of the OX40 agonist ivuxolimab. The DNA for the CDR3 is TGTGCCAGTCGGGTTGGGGCTACCGAAAAGGACAATGAGCAGTTCTTC. This codes for CASRVGATEKDNEQFF.